One sample yielded the 27 T cell receptor beta chains listed below, sequenced in a study of blood T cell repertoires in COVID-19. The repertoire was sequenced with immunoSEQ multiplex PCR; TCRdb's copy has only in-frame clones and lacks some. The repertoire includes a few hundred thousand clones, about 88% of them detected once, and approximately 9.4% sits in the top ten. What was sequenced was PBMCs or T cells enriched from blood (not recorded which). The receptors were gathered from a woman aged 40 to 50 who had recovered from COVID-19.

About this clone itself: The same CDR3 can be traced to other DNA sequences in this sample. V is TRBV7-9 and J is TRBJ2-1; 13 positions match TRBD2. There are 15 residues in the CDR3. Germline values: CDR1 SEHNR, CDR2 FQNEAQ (reference sequence). V lost 5 bases to trimming and J lost 5 bases; unmatched junction nucleotides: 3. DNA of the CDR3: TGTGCCAGCAGCCATGGACTAGCGGGGGACAATGAGCAGTTCTTC. Translated: CASSHGLAGDNEQFF.

The J gene is TRBJ2-7, the V gene TRBV19, with 7 nucleotides matching TRBD1. The CDR3 runs to 15 residues. With 9 bases clipped from V and 3 bases from J, the junction kept 14 bases outside the gene matches. The V gene's germline CDR1 is LNHDA and CDR2 SQIVND (reference sequence). As DNA, the CDR3 is TGTGCCAGCCGGAATATATTCGGGACAGACTACGAGCAGTACTTC. It translates to CASRNIFGTDYEQYF.

V is TRBV7-9 and J is TRBJ1-2; D uncertain. Germline CDR1 is SEHNR and CDR2 is FQNEAQ (reference sequence). The CDR3 consists of 14 residues. V gave up 5 bases and J gave up 4 bases, with 14 bases separating them. The CDR3 region has the DNA TGTGCCAGCAGCCTCGAGGTGGAGAGCTATGGCTACACCTTC. Protein: CASSLEVESYGYTF.

The chain joins TRBV28 to TRBJ1-5, with a possible D match to TRBD1 (6 bases). The CDR3 covers 14 residues. The germline gives CDR1 MDHEN, CDR2 SYDVKM. V was pared by 7 bases and J by 4 bases, with 14 bases between. This CDR3 reads CASTLGTSNQPQHF. The CDR3 DNA reads as TGTGCCAGCACCCTAGGGACATCGAATCAGCCCCAGCATTTT.

J is TRBJ2-7 and V is TRBV4-3; 8 bases line up with TRBD1. The CDR3 runs to 16 residues. Germline lookup yields CDR1 LGHNA and CDR2 YSLEER. Trimming removed 0 bases from V and 4 bases from J; junction bases left unmatched: 8. CDR3 region: CASSQDGDRGLYEQYF. The CDR3 DNA sequence: TGCGCCAGCAGCCAAGATGGAGACAGGGGCCTTTACGAGCAGTACTTC.

V usage is TRBV4-3 and J usage is TRBJ2-1, with a tentative D call TRBD1 (6 bases). From germline, CDR1 is LGHNA and CDR2 YSLEER. This CDR3 is 15 amino acids long. V lost 0 bases to trimming and J lost 4 bases, with 10 bases between them. The DNA for the CDR3 is TGCGCCAGCAGCCAAGATAGGACAGATTACAATGAGCAGTTCTTC. It translates to CASSQDRTDYNEQFF.

This CDR3 reads CASSPVLYDYGYTF. The CDR3 coding sequence is TGTGCCAGTAGTCCAGTCCTTTACGACTATGGCTACACCTTC. This rearrangement joins TRBV19 to TRBJ1-2, with unresolved D. This CDR3 region has 14 residues. From germline, CDR1 is LNHDA and CDR2 SQIVND (reference sequence). With 5 bases removed from V and 3 bases from J, the gap between germline ends came to 13 bases. The whole variable domain, filled in from reference TRBV19 and TRBJ1-2, reads DGGITQSPKYLFRKEGQNVTLSCEQNLNHDAMYWYRQDPGQGLRLIYYSQIVNDFQKGDIAEGYSVSREKKESFPLTVTSAQKNPTAFYLCASSPVLYDYGYTFGSGTRLTVV.

V gene TRBV7-2 combines with J gene TRBJ2-1; TRBD2 matches at 7 bases. The trim removed 6 bases at V and 2 bases at J, leaving 4 bases unmatched. CDR1 is SGHTA, CDR2 FQGNSA, per germline. This CDR3 is built from 14 residues. This chain's CDR3 is CASSSAGTYNEQFF. CDR3 sequence (DNA): TGTGCCAGCAGTTCAGCGGGAACCTACAATGAGCAGTTCTTC.

The CDR3, as DNA: TGTGCCAGCAGTTGGCTCACAGATACGCAGTATTTT. It specifies CASSWLTDTQYF. The chain recombines TRBV12-3 or TRBV12-4 with TRBJ2-3; the D is unclear. The ends were cut back, 4 bases at V and 2 bases at J, with 4 bases in the middle. CDR3 length: 12 amino acids.

This clone was counted once. The chain is built from TRBV5-1 and TRBJ2-3; 8 nucleotides agree with TRBD2. J lost 6 bases, V lost 0 bases, and 6 bases had no gene match. Germline lookup yields CDR1 SGHRS and CDR2 YFSETQ. CDR3 length: 15 amino acids. CDR3 region: CASSLEGLGTDTQYF. DNA of the CDR3: TGCGCCAGCAGCTTGGAGGGACTAGGAACGGATACGCAGTATTTT.

This chain links TRBV27 with TRBJ2-2, with 13 bases aligning to TRBD2. This CDR3 comprises 15 residues. J was trimmed by 8 bases and V by 5 bases; bases with no gene match: 5. From germline, CDR1 is MNHEY and CDR2 SMNVEV (reference sequence). CDR3 sequence: CASSIRTSGGGELFF. CDR3 sequence (DNA): TGTGCCAGCAGTATACGGACTAGCGGGGGTGGGGAGCTGTTTTTT.

The sample holds one count of this clone. This rearrangement joins TRBV10-3 to TRBJ2-2, with 7 nucleotides matching TRBD2. The junction had 5 bases not matched to a gene; V was cut back by 0 bases and J by 1 base. The germline V gene encodes CDR1 ENHRY and CDR2 SYGVKD. This CDR3 spans 17 amino acids. This CDR3 reads CAISESGLAENTGELFF. The CDR3 DNA is TGTGCCATCAGTGAGTCCGGGCTAGCGGAGAACACCGGGGAGCTGTTTTTT.

The chain carries TRBV11-2 and TRBJ1-2; no definite D call. The V gene's germline CDR1 is SGHAT and CDR2 FQNNGV. This CDR3 comprises 14 residues. The V and J ends lost 5 bases and 6 bases respectively, with 16 bases between them. DNA for the CDR3: TGTGCCAGCAGCCCCAAACCGGTATCGAATGGCTACACCTTC. It codes for CASSPKPVSNGYTF.

The count of this clone is one. The rearrangement joins TRBV14 to TRBJ1-1; D is ambiguous. Trimming stripped 1 base from V and 3 bases from J, with 9 bases between. The germline V gene has CDR1 SGHDN and CDR2 FVKESK. This CDR3 has 14 amino acids. This chain's CDR3 is CASSQVAGDTEAFF. CDR3 sequence (DNA): TGTGCCAGCAGCCAAGTCGCAGGTGACACTGAAGCTTTCTTT.

This clone was seen once. The CDR3 sequence: CASSLIGSSTDTQYF. Here the CDR3 DNA reads TGTGCCAGCAGCTTAATTGGCTCTAGCACAGATACGCAGTATTTT. The J gene is TRBJ2-3, the V gene TRBV7-3; D is unclear. V was pared by 1 base and J by 0 bases, with 8 bases between. CDR1 is SGHTA, CDR2 FQGTGA, per germline. CDR3 length: 15 residues.

This rearrangement joins TRBV3-1 (or the pseudogene TRBV3-2) to TRBJ2-2, with TRBD2 matching over 9 bases. The CDR3 runs to 17 residues. V shed 1 base, J shed 4 bases, and the junction held 7 bases outside the gene matches. Germline V gene lookup returns CDR1 LGHDT and CDR2 YNNKEL (reference sequence). DNA for the CDR3: TGTGCCAGCAGCCAAGGGACTAGCGTTATATCCACCGGGGAGCTGTTTTTT. Its protein product is CASSQGTSVISTGELFF.

This sequence joins TRBV11-3 and TRBJ2-4; 15 bases map to TRBD2. The trim removed 5 bases at V and 5 bases at J, leaving 4 bases unmatched. The CDR3 length is 16 residues. CDR1 is SGHNT, CDR2 YENEEA, per germline. The CDR3 loop is CASSPRTSGGENIQYF. CDR3 nucleotides: TGTGCCAGCAGCCCCCGGACTAGCGGGGGGGAAAACATTCAGTACTTC.

The chain joins TRBV5-4 to TRBJ2-1; no clear D gene. Germline V CDR1 and CDR2: SGHNT, YYREEE (reference sequence). V dropped 0 bases and J dropped 8 bases, with 12 bases sitting between them. This CDR3 is 14 amino acids long. The CDR3 loop reads CASSLARLGDEQFF. Here the CDR3 DNA reads TGTGCCAGCAGCTTGGCACGGTTGGGCGATGAGCAGTTCTTC.

The chain has TRBV7-8 and TRBJ2-3; 15 bases are a match to TRBD2. Losses at the gene ends were 5 bases for V and 2 bases for J; bases not matched to a gene: 17. CDR3 length: 21 amino acids. Germline V gives CDR1 SGHVS, CDR2 FQNEAQ. Written as DNA, the CDR3 is TGTGCCAGCAGCCCGTACCGGAAGGCCGGACTAGCGGGGGGGATCACAGATACGCAGTATTTT. It codes for CASSPYRKAGLAGGITDTQYF.

This chain links TRBV7-3 with TRBJ2-1; tentatively, D is TRBD2 (5 bases). The germline CDR1 and CDR2 sequences are SGHTA and FQGTGA. V lost 4 bases and J lost 0, with 16 bases in between. The CDR3 extends over 17 amino acids. The CDR3 loop is CASSSKGWGASYNEQFF. Written as DNA, the CDR3 is TGTGCCAGCAGCTCGAAAGGATGGGGAGCCTCCTACAATGAGCAGTTCTTC.

This clone has a handful of counts. V usage is TRBV7-6 and J usage is TRBJ2-2; D gene ambiguous. Per germline, CDR1 SGHVS and CDR2 FNYEAQ. Trimming pared 0 bases from V and 1 base from J, leaving 6 bases between. The CDR3 contains 15 residues. The CDR3 sequence is CASSLAGENTGELFF. The CDR3 nucleotides read TGTGCCAGCAGCTTAGCCGGAGAGAACACCGGGGAGCTGTTTTTT.

As concerns this clone: This same CDR3 is encoded by further DNA sequences in the sample. The chain has TRBV4-3 and TRBJ1-2, with a tentative D call TRBD1 (6 bases). Germline V gene sequence: CDR1 LGHNA, CDR2 YSLEER. This CDR3 contains 15 residues. V lost 0 bases to trimming and J lost 5 bases, with 13 bases between them. CDR3 sequence: CASSQDGTGSYGYTF. For the CDR3, the DNA is TGCGCCAGCAGCCAAGATGGCACAGGGAGTTATGGCTACACCTTC.

This clone was found once. V usage is TRBV19 and J usage is TRBJ1-5; 8 bases are a match to TRBD1. Germline V gene lookup returns CDR1 LNHDA and CDR2 SQIVND (reference sequence). The V gene end was trimmed by 5 bases and the J gene end by 2 bases; junction bases not matched to a gene: 5. This CDR3 has 15 residues. CDR3 sequence: CASSATGAGNQPQHF. CDR3 DNA: TGTGCCAGTAGTGCGACAGGGGCGGGCAATCAGCCCCAGCATTTT.

CDR3: CASSPILAGGTDTQYF. CDR3 in DNA: TGTGCCAGCTCACCGATACTAGCGGGAGGCACAGATACGCAGTATTTT. V is TRBV18 and J is TRBJ2-3; 11 positions agree with TRBD2. J was trimmed by 1 base and V by 3 bases; bases with no gene match: 3. CDR3 length equals 16 residues. Germline V CDR1 and CDR2: KGHSH, LQKENI.

This chain connects TRBV15 to TRBJ2-7; D might be TRBD2 (6 bases). V was trimmed by 1 base and J by 2 bases, leaving 15 bases between them. Germline CDR1 and CDR2: LNHNV and YYDKDF (reference sequence). The CDR3 consists of 16 residues. The CDR3 loop reads CATSRVDSAGTYEQYF. The CDR3 DNA is TGTGCCACCAGCAGAGTAGATTCTGCGGGGACCTACGAGCAGTACTTC.

This clone has just one count. The chain links TRBV9 to TRBJ2-3, with 10 positions matching TRBD2. V lost 4 bases to trimming and J lost 3 bases; unmatched junction nucleotides: 11. Germline-derived CDR1 and CDR2 are SGDLS and YYNGEE. The CDR3 has 17 residues. The CDR3 spells CASSIGAGGQRTDTQYF. The CDR3 nucleotides read TGTGCCAGCAGCATCGGAGCGGGGGGGCAGAGGACAGATACGCAGTATTTT. Full variable domain (rest looked up from reference TRBV9 and TRBJ2-3): DSGVTQTPKHLITATGQRVTLRCSPRSGDLSVYWYQQSLDQGLQFLIQYYNGEERAKGNILERFSAQQFPDLHSELNLSSLELGDSALYFCASSIGAGGQRTDTQYFGPGTRLTVL.

The chain couples TRBV14 to TRBJ2-7; D possibly corresponds to TRBD2 (5 bases). CDR3 length: 14 amino acids. Germline V gene sequence: CDR1 SGHDN, CDR2 FVKESK. Trimming stripped 1 base from V and 7 bases from J, with 14 bases between. CDR3 loop: CASSQGRDYIEQYF. Here the CDR3 DNA reads TGTGCCAGCAGCCAAGGCCGAGACTATATAGAGCAGTACTTC.